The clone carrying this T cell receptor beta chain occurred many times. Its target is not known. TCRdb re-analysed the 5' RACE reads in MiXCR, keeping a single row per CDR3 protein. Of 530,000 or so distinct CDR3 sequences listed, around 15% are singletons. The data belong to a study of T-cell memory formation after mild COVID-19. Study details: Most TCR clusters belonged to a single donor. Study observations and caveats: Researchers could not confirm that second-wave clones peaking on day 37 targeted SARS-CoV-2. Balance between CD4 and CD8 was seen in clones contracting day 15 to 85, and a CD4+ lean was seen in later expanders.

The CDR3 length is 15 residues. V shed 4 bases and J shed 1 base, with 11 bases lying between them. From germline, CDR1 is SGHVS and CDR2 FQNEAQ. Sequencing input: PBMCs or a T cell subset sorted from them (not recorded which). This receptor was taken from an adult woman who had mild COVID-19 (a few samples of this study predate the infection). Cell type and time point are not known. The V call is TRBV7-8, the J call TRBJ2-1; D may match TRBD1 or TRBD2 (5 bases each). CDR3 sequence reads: CASSSRGPSYNEQFF. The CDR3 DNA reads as TGTGCCAGCAGCTCCCGGGGCCCTTCCTACAATGAGCAGTTCTTC. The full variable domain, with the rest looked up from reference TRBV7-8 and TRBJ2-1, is GAGVSQSPRYKVAKRGQDVALRCDPISGHVSLFWYQQALGQGPEFLTYFQNEAQLDKSGLPSDRFFAERPEGSVSTLKIQRTQQEDSAVYLCASSSRGPSYNEQFFGPGTRLTVL.